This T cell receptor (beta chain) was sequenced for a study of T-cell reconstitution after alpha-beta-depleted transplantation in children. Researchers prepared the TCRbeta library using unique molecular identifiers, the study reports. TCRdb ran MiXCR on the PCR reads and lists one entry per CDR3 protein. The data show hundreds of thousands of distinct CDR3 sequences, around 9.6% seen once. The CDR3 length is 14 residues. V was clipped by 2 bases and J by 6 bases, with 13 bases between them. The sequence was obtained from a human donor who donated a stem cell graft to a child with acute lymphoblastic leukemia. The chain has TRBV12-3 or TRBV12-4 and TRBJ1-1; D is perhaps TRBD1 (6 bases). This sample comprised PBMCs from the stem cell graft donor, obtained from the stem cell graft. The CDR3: CASSLMGGRAEAFF. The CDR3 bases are TGTGCCAGCAGTTTAATGGGGGGCCGCGCTGAAGCTTTCTTT.